This T cell receptor (beta chain) emerged from a study of T-cell reconstitution after alpha-beta-depleted transplantation in children. Overall study findings and caveats: Several hundred rapidly expanded clones from non-depleted graft cells reportedly supplied alpha-beta T cells about two months post-transplant. Newly produced T cells mostly accounted for T-cell counts and diversity one year post-transplant.

A word on this clonotype: What it recognizes is unknown.

Preparing the TCRbeta library involved the use of unique molecular identifiers. TCRdb reprocessed the PCR reads via MiXCR and lists one record per CDR3 protein. In the table there are approximately 980,000 distinct CDR3 sequences, roughly 29% of which are singletons. The length of the CDR3 is 15 residues. Trimming removed 6 bases from V and 6 bases from J; junction bases left unmatched: 10. The sequence came from a boy less than two years old who had a stem cell transplant for SCID, so the T cells may come from the graft donor. V gene TRBV12-3 or TRBV12-4 combines with J gene TRBJ2-5; TRBD1 matches at 10 bases. Specimen: PBMCs, mostly from graft donor cells, collected 360 days after TCRalphabeta/CD19-depleted stem cell transplant. CDR3 in DNA: TGTGCCAGCAGCCCTGTGACAGGGGGCGCGAAGACCCAGTACTTC. The encoded protein is CASSPVTGGAKTQYF.